A single sample is the source of the 23 T cell receptor beta chains below, sequenced in a study of shared clonotypes between healthy human individuals (TCRdb year 2020). Preparation of the library involved the immunoSEQ multiplex PCR assay. The clones in this table, taken by TCRdb from immuneACCESS, are in-frame only. Not every clone is retained; where verified, under half of the shortfall comes from an unresolved V gene, and the cause of the rest is unknown. Present in this sample are some 1.5 million clones, 95% to 99% of which were seen just once. The top ten constitute less than 0.55% of the sample. What was sequenced was naive CD4+ T cells sorted from blood. The sample's cell subset or site label, decoded: CD45RA+ positively selected. These receptors came from a man aged 30-40 years in good health.

V gene TRBV6-4 combines with J gene TRBJ1-2; D is ambiguous. Germline CDR1 reads MRHNA; CDR2 reads SNTAGT. The CDR3 loop spans 12 amino acids. V lost 0 bases and J lost 2, with 1 base in between. CDR3 protein: CASSDSNYGYTF. DNA of the CDR3: TGTGCCAGCAGTGACTCGAACTATGGCTACACCTTC.

The rearrangement joins TRBV18 to TRBJ2-7; D is possibly TRBD1 (6 bases). Germline V lookup: CDR1 KGHSH, CDR2 LQKENI. CDR3 length: 15 residues. Deletions cut 2 bases from V and 3 bases from J, with 14 bases between. The CDR3 is CASSPGQSTLYEQYF. In nucleotides, the CDR3 is TGTGCCAGCTCACCAGGACAGAGTACTCTCTACGAGCAGTACTTC.

This chain connects TRBV7-9 to TRBJ1-5; D call uncertain. Germline CDR1 reads SEHNR; CDR2 reads FQNEAQ (reference sequence). Deletions cut 0 bases from V and 6 bases from J, with 9 bases between. This CDR3 has 14 residues. In nucleotides, the CDR3 is TGTGCCAGCAGCTTAGCACGGGATTTTCAGCCCCAGCATTTT. Amino acid sequence: CASSLARDFQPQHF.

V is TRBV15 and J is TRBJ1-3; tentative D call: TRBD1 (6 bases). Trimming took 0 bases from V and 6 from J, leaving 12 bases between them. CDR1 and CDR2 from the germline V gene are LNHNV and YYDKDF (reference sequence). The length of the CDR3 is 15 residues. DNA for the CDR3: TGTGCCACCAGCAGAGATTTACAGGGCGTAAACACCATATATTTT. It encodes CATSRDLQGVNTIYF.

The chain recombines TRBV7-9 with TRBJ2-3; 9 bases fit TRBD2. Germline-derived CDR1 and CDR2 are SEHNR and FQNEAQ (reference sequence). With 2 bases clipped from V and 5 bases from J, the junction kept 8 bases outside the gene matches. The CDR3 loop spans 16 amino acids. CDR3 nucleotide sequence: TGTGCCAGCAGCTTAATCCTAGCGGGATGGGGAGATACGCAGTATTTT. Its protein is CASSLILAGWGDTQYF.

The chain combines TRBV28 with TRBJ1-1, with no clear D. Germline CDR1 is MDHEN and CDR2 is SYDVKM. V was cut by 3 bases and J by 1 base, with 6 bases left in between. The CDR3 sequence is 13 residues long. Written as DNA, the CDR3 is TGTGCCAGCAGTTTCTATCGGAACACTGAAGCTTTCTTT. Translation: CASSFYRNTEAFF. Full variable domain (rest looked up from reference TRBV28 and TRBJ1-1): DVKVTQSSRYLVKRTGEKVFLECVQDMDHENMFWYRQDPGLGLRLIYFSYDVKMKEKGDIPEGYSVSREKKERFSLILESASTNQTSMYLCASSFYRNTEAFFGQGTRLTVV.

The chain employs TRBV10-3 and TRBJ2-3, with no clear D. V lost 3 bases and J 2 bases, leaving 18 bases between the germline ends. The CDR3 totals 17 residues. Per germline, CDR1 ENHRY and CDR2 SYGVKD. CDR3 sequence: CAISDNPSKRATDTQYF. CDR3 DNA: TGTGCCATCAGTGATAACCCATCCAAAAGGGCCACAGATACGCAGTATTTT.

The rearrangement joins TRBV28 to TRBJ2-7; TRBD2 is a possible D gene (6 bases). The ends were cut back, 6 bases at V and 4 bases at J, with 19 bases in the middle. The CDR3 covers 15 residues. CDR1 MDHEN and CDR2 SYDVKM come from the germline V gene. In nucleotides, the CDR3 is TGTGCCAGCAGCCCAACCAGGCTAGCGAGATACGAGCAGTACTTC. It encodes CASSPTRLARYEQYF.

V usage is TRBV7-9 and J usage is TRBJ1-5, with 7 positions matching TRBD1. The CDR3 covers 17 residues. Germline V gene sequence: CDR1 SEHNR, CDR2 FQNEAQ (reference sequence). After removal of 4 bases from V and 2 bases from J, the junction contained 11 bases not matched to a gene. CDR3 DNA: TGTGCCAGCAGCTCCCAGACAGGGCGAAGGGGCAATCAGCCCCAGCATTTT. Translation: CASSSQTGRRGNQPQHF. Supplemented by reference TRBV7-9 and TRBJ1-5, the full variable domain reads DTGVSQNPRHKITKRGQNVTFRCDPISEHNRLYWYRQTLGQGPEFLTYFQNEAQLEKSRLLSDRFSAERPKGSFSTLEIQRTEQGDSAMYLCASSSQTGRRGNQPQHFGDGTRLSIL.

This chain joins TRBV2 and TRBJ2-7; tentative D call: TRBD2 (7 bases). Germline V CDR1 and CDR2: SNHLY, FYNNEI. The CDR3 is 19 residues long. V dropped 3 bases and J dropped 7 bases, with 31 bases sitting between them. The CDR3 nucleotides are TGTGCCAGCAGTGAGGAGCGGGAAAAGACAGGAGCAAACCGTGGGGAGCAGTACTTC. Translated, it gives CASSEEREKTGANRGEQYF.

The rearrangement joins TRBV7-6 to TRBJ2-7; D is possibly TRBD1 (6 bases). Germline CDR1 and CDR2: SGHVS and FNYEAQ. The CDR3 contains 12 residues. The V and J ends lost 4 bases and 9 bases respectively, with 13 bases between them. The CDR3 is CASSSGALWQYF. As DNA, the CDR3 is TGTGCCAGCAGCTCAGGGGCCCTGTGGCAGTACTTC.

This clone came up once. The gene calls are TRBV10-3 and TRBJ2-3; perhaps D is TRBD1 or TRBD2 (6 bases each). This CDR3 is 16 amino acids long. V lost 0 bases to trimming and J lost 1 base, with 11 bases between them. Germline CDR1 is ENHRY and CDR2 is SYGVKD. The CDR3 region has the DNA TGTGCCATCAGTGAGTCAGGAGGGGGTGGCACAGATACGCAGTATTTT. Its translation: CAISESGGGGTDTQYF.

The chain links TRBV28 to TRBJ1-4; D gene uncertain. The germline V gene encodes CDR1 MDHEN and CDR2 SYDVKM. The V end lost 7 bases, the J end lost 7 bases, and 10 bases lay between the germline ends. The CDR3 is 12 amino acids. The CDR3 DNA reads TGTGCCAGCACTGATGGGGTTGAAAAACTGTTTTTT. It codes for CASTDGVEKLFF.

As concerns this clone: Other nucleotide sequences in the sample specify the same CDR3. The J gene is TRBJ2-3, the V gene TRBV7-2; D is unresolved. Trimming shortened V by 2 bases and J by 2 bases, and 5 bases separated the two germline ends. Germline V gene lookup returns CDR1 SGHTA and CDR2 FQGNSA. The CDR3 loop spans 13 amino acids. CDR3 protein: CASSLLLTDTQYF. The CDR3 coding sequence is TGTGCCAGCAGCTTACTTCTCACAGATACGCAGTATTTT.

The V gene is TRBV18, the J gene TRBJ2-1, with D tentatively TRBD1 (7 bases). The CDR3 consists of 12 residues. Germline CDR1 and CDR2: KGHSH and LQKENI. V lost 5 bases and J 8 bases, leaving 10 bases between the germline ends. CDR3 coding DNA: TGTGCCAGCTCAGGAGGGGGCGATGAGCAGTTCTTC. Its translation is CASSGGGDEQFF.

The chain is built from TRBV15 and TRBJ2-1; 12 nucleotides align to TRBD2. The V gene's germline CDR1 is LNHNV and CDR2 YYDKDF (reference sequence). CDR3 length equals 14 residues. Trimming removed 11 bases from V and 6 bases from J; junction bases left unmatched: 8. CDR3 protein: CASRTSGNGNEQFF. DNA of the CDR3: TGTGCCTCTAGGACTAGCGGGAATGGCAATGAGCAGTTCTTC.

This chain links TRBV5-1 with TRBJ1-4, with a weak D call TRBD1 (6 bases). There are 17 residues in the CDR3. With 0 bases removed from V and 5 bases from J, the gap between germline ends came to 17 bases. Per the germline V gene, CDR1 is SGHRS and CDR2 is YFSETQ. The CDR3 loop reads CASSLGQAHAPNEKLFF. CDR3 bases: TGCGCCAGCAGCTTGGGACAGGCCCACGCCCCAAATGAAAAACTGTTTTTT. The variable domain in full, with the rest retrieved from reference TRBV5-1 and TRBJ1-4, is KAGVTQTPRYLIKTRGQQVTLSCSPISGHRSVSWYQQTPGQGLQFLFEYFSETQRNKGNFPGRFSGRQFSNSRSEMNVSTLELGDSALYLCASSLGQAHAPNEKLFFGSGTQLSVL.

This clone was observed a single time. J is TRBJ1-3 and V is TRBV18; 7 positions match TRBD1. V was clipped by 5 bases and J by 2 bases; unmatched bases: 3. Germline CDR1 and CDR2: KGHSH and LQKENI. This CDR3 has 14 amino acids. CDR3 nucleotides: TGTGCCAGCTCAACGGGACAGACTGGAAACACCATATATTTT. Amino acids: CASSTGQTGNTIYF.

V usage is TRBV20-1 and J usage is TRBJ2-7, with D unclear. The CDR3 spans 11 residues. The V and J ends lost 3 bases and 7 bases respectively, with 10 bases between them. In germline, CDR1 is DFQATT, CDR2 SNEGSKA (reference sequence). This CDR3 is CSASRPGEQYF. For the CDR3, the DNA is TGCAGTGCTAGTCGCCCGGGTGAGCAGTACTTC.

This chain connects TRBV2 to TRBJ2-2, with 11 bases matching TRBD2. There are 15 residues in the CDR3. Germline V gene lookup returns CDR1 SNHLY and CDR2 FYNNEI. Germline trimming cut 4 bases from V and 5 bases from J; bases unmatched to any gene: 3. CDR3 loop: CASSVLAGGTGELFF. The CDR3 nucleotides read TGTGCCAGCAGTGTTCTAGCGGGAGGTACCGGGGAGCTGTTTTTT. Full variable domain (missing parts from reference TRBV2 and TRBJ2-2): EPEVTQTPSHQVTQMGQEVILRCVPISNHLYFYWYRQILGQKVEFLVSFYNNEISEKSEIFDDQFSVERPDGSNFTLKIRSTKLEDSAMYFCASSVLAGGTGELFFGEGSRLTVL.

The table lists this clone with a count of one. The chain recombines TRBV5-4 with TRBJ2-3; tentatively, D is TRBD2 (6 bases). CDR1 and CDR2 (germline): SGHNT, YYREEE (reference sequence). The CDR3 is 16 residues long. V lost 0 bases and J 3 bases, leaving 14 bases between the germline ends. CDR3 sequence reads: CASSLASGSITDTQYF. The CDR3 region has the DNA TGTGCCAGCAGCTTGGCCTCCGGGAGTATTACAGATACGCAGTATTTT.

CDR3 region: CASSLPGASSGNTIYF. CDR3 sequence (DNA): TGTGCCAGCAGTTTACCGGGGGCTAGCTCTGGAAACACCATATATTTT. The J gene is TRBJ1-3, the V gene TRBV28, with D perhaps TRBD1 (6 bases). The CDR3 length is 16 residues. Germline V gene lookup returns CDR1 MDHEN and CDR2 SYDVKM. Between the trimmed V and J ends, which lost 2 bases and 0 bases, there was a span of 11 bases.

The V gene is TRBV2, the J gene TRBJ1-2, with D perhaps matching TRBD1 (6 bases). V was trimmed by 2 bases and J by 6 bases, leaving 22 bases between them. CDR1 is SNHLY, CDR2 FYNNEI, per germline. CDR3 length equals 17 residues. The chain's CDR3 is CASSEPGKGGGRDGYTF. The CDR3 bases are TGTGCCAGCAGTGAACCTGGCAAGGGAGGGGGTCGGGATGGCTACACCTTC.